The clone carrying this T cell receptor beta chain appeared a few times. Profiled with immunoSEQ multiplex PCR; TCRdb holds only in-frame clones, not every one. The sample contains over 45,000 clones, roughly 84% of which appear only once. Germline V gene data show CDR1 as MNHNS and CDR2 as SASEGT. The V and J ends lost 6 bases and 0 bases respectively, with 12 bases between them. CDR3 length: 15 residues. These data come from a study of PD-L1 blockade in urothelial cancer. Study-wide background: Male patients with bladder-origin urothelial cancer numbered about 85% of the 29. At 3 weeks (second dose) and 6 weeks after starting treatment, blood was analyzed.

The input for sequencing was PBMCs, taken around atezolizumab (anti-PD-L1) treatment. This receptor was identified in a man aged 50 to 60 with urothelial cancer. This chain uses TRBV6-1 with TRBJ1-5; a possible D gene is TRBD1 (6 bases). The CDR3 here is CASRGHRNSNQPQHF. Written as DNA, the CDR3 is TGTGCCAGCAGGGGACATAGAAATAGCAATCAGCCCCAGCATTTT.